One sample yielded the 26 T cell receptor beta chains listed below, sequenced in a study of HIV-infected patients and healthy controls. The repertoire came from unfractionated whole blood and reflected all unsorted peripheral T cells. Reverse transcription used 450 to 550 ng RNA and constant-region primers for alpha and beta. Alpha and beta chain libraries were made separately by chain-specific third strand synthesis with multiplexing indices. TCRdb re-called the 5' RACE reads with MiXCR, one entry per CDR3 protein. The sample shows 15,000 to 20,000 distinct CDR3 sequences, 8% to 10% of them seen only once. Material for sequencing was blood. These receptors originate from an adult in good health.

This clonotype was found many times. The chain links TRBV6-2 or TRBV6-3 to TRBJ2-7, with 9 bases aligning to TRBD1. CDR3 length: 15 residues. V gave up 5 bases and J gave up 4 bases; unmatched junction bases: 9. Germline lookup yields CDR1 MNHEY and CDR2 SVGEGT. In DNA, the CDR3 is TGTGCCAGCAGTGCCCTCCGGACAGGGGTTTACGAGCAGTACTTC. Translation gives CASSALRTGVYEQYF.

This clonotype has ten or more counts. The V and J genes are TRBV13 and TRBJ2-7; 14 nucleotides line up with TRBD2. V trimming: 5 bases; J trimming: 7 bases; junction bases outside the gene matches: 7. In germline, CDR1 is PRHDT, CDR2 FYEKMQ (reference sequence). The CDR3 length is 15 residues. The CDR3 DNA follows: TGTGCCAGCAGCCTTCGACTAGCGGGAGGGCAAGAGCAGTACTTC. It encodes CASSLRLAGGQEQYF.

Relative to its sample, this clonotype is medium-sized (0.01 to 0.1%). Germline is not matched at one junction end, which may reflect a read error. V gene TRBV7-7 combines with J gene TRBJ2-5, with D perhaps matching TRBD1 (6 bases). The CDR3 length is 14 residues. In germline, CDR1 is SSHAT, CDR2 FNYEAQ (reference sequence). The CDR3 DNA is TGTGCTAGCAGCTTAGGCAGGGGCCAAGAGACCCAGTACTTC. Residues: CASSLGRGQETQYF.

This chain links TRBV6-6 with TRBJ2-3, with TRBD2 matching over 10 bases. Germline CDR1 MNHNY, CDR2 SVGAGI (reference sequence). This CDR3 spans 18 amino acids. With V trimmed by 2 bases and J by 0 bases, 8 bases remained unmatched. CDR3 DNA sequence: TGTGCCAGCAGTTACAGGTCTAGCGGGGGAGAAAGCACAGATACGCAGTATTTT. It translates to CASSYRSSGGESTDTQYF.

By its share, this clonotype is medium-sized. The chain carries TRBV5-1 and TRBJ2-3; tentative D call: TRBD2 (5 bases). Germline CDR1 and CDR2: SGHRS and YFSETQ. This CDR3 spans 14 amino acids. V was pared by 6 bases and J by 6 bases, with 17 bases between. The CDR3 coding sequence is TGCGCCAGCAACGAGGGCCGCCCATCGGATACGCAGTATTTT. Its protein product is CASNEGRPSDTQYF.

This clonotype was detected many times. The J gene is TRBJ1-4, the V gene TRBV3-1, with D perhaps TRBD1 (6 bases). The CDR3 sequence is 17 residues long. Germline V gives CDR1 LGHDT, CDR2 YNNKEL (reference sequence). Between the trimmed V and J ends, which lost 6 bases and 8 bases, there was a span of 25 bases. The CDR3 DNA follows: TGTGCCAGCAGTCATTCCCGAACCGACAGGAGAAGAGAAAAACTGTTTTTT. This encodes CASSHSRTDRRREKLFF.

This clonotype was seen just once. The chain recombines TRBV6-2 or TRBV6-3 with TRBJ2-2, with D perhaps matching TRBD1 or TRBD2 (5 bases each). Germline CDR1 reads MNHEY; CDR2 reads SVGEGT. With 6 bases removed from V and 2 bases from J, the gap between germline ends came to 16 bases. This CDR3 has 16 amino acids. CDR3 region: CASRSYGGTNTGELFF. The DNA of the CDR3 is TGTGCCAGCAGAAGTTACGGTGGGACCAACACCGGGGAGCTGTTTTTT.

This clonotype was seen at least ten times. The chain joins TRBV6-2 or TRBV6-3 to TRBJ1-1; D remains unclear. The V gene's germline CDR1 is MNHEY and CDR2 SVGEGT. The V end was cut by 8 bases, the J end by 3 bases, with 10 bases between. This CDR3 is 12 amino acids long. This CDR3 is CASPGADTEAFF. The DNA of the CDR3 is TGTGCCAGCCCCGGAGCCGACACTGAAGCTTTCTTT.

This chain connects TRBV12-3 or TRBV12-4 to TRBJ1-5; TRBD1 aligns across 12 bases. The CDR3 is 15 residues long. The J segment lost 8 bases and the V segment lost 2 bases, leaving 4 bases of the junction unmatched. CDR3 protein: CASSLMGTGGEPQHF. Written as DNA, the CDR3 is TGTGCCAGCAGTTTAATGGGGACAGGGGGCGAGCCCCAGCATTTT.

This clonotype appeared many times. The gene calls are TRBV7-9 and TRBJ2-7; the D call may be TRBD1 or TRBD2 (6 bases each). CDR1 SEHNR and CDR2 FQNEAQ come from the germline V gene (reference sequence). There are 16 residues in the CDR3. V lost 5 bases, J lost 5 bases, and 22 bases lay in between. The CDR3 DNA is TGTGCCAGCAGCCAGGGATGGGGGGCTAAGGGCAACGAGCAGTACTTC. Translated: CASSQGWGAKGNEQYF.

This clonotype was seen a few times. The chain couples TRBV29-1 to TRBJ2-1; D is unresolved. CDR1 and CDR2 from the germline V gene are SQVTM and ANQGSEA. Trimming stripped 2 bases from V and 6 bases from J, with 5 bases between. The CDR3 contains 11 residues. The CDR3 region has the DNA TGCAGCGTTGAATCTGGCAATGAGCAGTTCTTC. It is translated as CSVESGNEQFF.

V gene TRBV4-1 combines with J gene TRBJ2-7, with TRBD1 matching 10 bases. Germline V gene lookup returns CDR1 MGHRA and CDR2 YSYEKL. The CDR3 contains 17 residues. The V and J ends lost 3 bases and 7 bases, in that order; junction bases with no gene match: 15. In DNA form, the CDR3 reads TGCGCCAGCAGCCATTTTCCAGTGCGGGACAGGGGTCGGGAGCAGTACTTC. This translates into CASSHFPVRDRGREQYF.

The chain employs TRBV2 and TRBJ2-2; 9 bases match TRBD2. Looked up from germline, CDR1 is SNHLY and CDR2 is FYNNEI. This CDR3 region has 15 residues. J gave up 6 bases and V 5 bases, and 7 bases lay outside the gene matches. CDR3 amino acids: CASSLLGLAAGELFF. The CDR3 nucleotides read TGTGCCAGCAGTCTCTTGGGACTAGCCGCCGGGGAGCTGTTTTTT. Full variable domain (rest looked up from reference TRBV2 and TRBJ2-2): EPEVTQTPSHQVTQMGQEVILRCVPISNHLYFYWYRQILGQKVEFLVSFYNNEISEKSEIFDDQFSVERPDGSNFTLKIRSTKLEDSAMYFCASSLLGLAAGELFFGEGSRLTVL.

This rearrangement joins TRBV3-1 to TRBJ2-2, with D unclear. The CDR3 covers 16 residues. From germline, CDR1 is LGHDT and CDR2 YNNKEL (reference sequence). The ends were cut back, 4 bases at V and 3 bases at J, with 15 bases in the middle. DNA of the CDR3: TGTGCCAGCAGCCGAAGTGTAGCTGGGTACACCGGGGAGCTGTTTTTT. Translating it yields CASSRSVAGYTGELFF.

The rearrangement links TRBV28 to TRBJ2-7; 9 bases align to TRBD1. CDR3 length: 19 amino acids. The J segment lost 0 bases and the V segment lost 6 bases, leaving 18 bases of the junction unmatched. CDR1 MDHEN and CDR2 SYDVKM come from the germline V gene. This chain's CDR3 is CASRVWRQGVTFYSYEQYF. DNA of the CDR3: TGTGCCAGCAGGGTCTGGAGACAGGGGGTGACGTTTTACTCCTACGAGCAGTACTTC.

This clonotype ranks as medium-sized. J is TRBJ2-7 and V is TRBV28, with D possibly TRBD1 on 5 matching bases. The germline V gene has CDR1 MDHEN and CDR2 SYDVKM. The V and J ends lost 4 bases and 2 bases respectively, with 18 bases between them. The CDR3 length is 16 residues. CDR3: CASSSGTGAAAYEQYF. CDR3 nucleotides: TGTGCCAGCAGTTCGGGCACAGGCGCCGCCGCCTACGAGCAGTACTTC.

This clonotype was seen only a few times. J is TRBJ1-5 and V is TRBV20-1; D is ambiguous. Trimming left V 3 bases short and J 6 bases short, with 12 bases between. CDR3 length equals 13 residues. Germline loops: CDR1 DFQATT, CDR2 SNEGSKA (reference sequence). CDR3 nucleotide sequence: TGCAGTGCTAGTTTACCAGGTTCTCAGCCCCAGCATTTT. Translating gives CSASLPGSQPQHF.

This chain connects TRBV7-2 to TRBJ2-1; 8 nucleotides align to TRBD2. The CDR3 is 17 residues long. V shed 5 bases, J shed 4 bases, and the junction held 13 bases outside the gene matches. Germline values: CDR1 SGHTA, CDR2 FQGNSA. CDR3 nucleotide sequence: TGTGCCAGCAGCCTCATGGCAACCGGGGGGGGTTACAATGAGCAGTTCTTC. Protein sequence: CASSLMATGGGYNEQFF. Supplemented by reference TRBV7-2 and TRBJ2-1, the full variable domain reads GAGVSQSPSNKVTEKGKDVELRCDPISGHTALYWYRQSLGQGLEFLIYFQGNSAPDKSGLPSDRFSAERTGGSVSTLTIQRTQQEDSAVYLCASSLMATGGGYNEQFFGPGTRLTVL.

This clonotype was recorded many times. This chain uses TRBV3-1 with TRBJ1-1; D is undetermined. CDR3 length: 11 residues. Germline assignment: CDR1 LGHDT and CDR2 YNNKEL (reference sequence). Trimming stripped 3 bases from V and 11 bases from J, with 10 bases between. The CDR3 DNA follows: TGTGCCAGCAGCCATACGGGGATTGCTTTCTTT. This codes for CASSHTGIAFF.

This clonotype showed up many times. V is TRBV12-3 or TRBV12-4 and J is TRBJ1-1; 7 nucleotides match TRBD1. The CDR3 length is 14 residues. V was clipped by 4 bases and J by 5 bases; unmatched bases: 7. CDR3 nucleotide sequence: TGTGCCAGCAGTTCCCACGACAGGGTTACTGAAGCTTTCTTT. Its translation: CASSSHDRVTEAFF.

The table lists this clonotype with many counts. This chain uses TRBV2 with TRBJ1-4; 8 bases agree with TRBD1. The CDR3 has 14 residues. Looked up from germline, CDR1 is SNHLY and CDR2 is FYNNEI. Germline trimming cut 6 bases from V and 7 bases from J; bases unmatched to any gene: 7. For the CDR3, the DNA is TGTGCCAGCAGCGAGACAGGGGACGTTGAAAAACTGTTTTTT. Translating it yields CASSETGDVEKLFF.

In its sample, this clonotype was seen many times. The rearrangement joins TRBV6-6 to TRBJ1-2; 9 bases are shared with TRBD1. Germline CDR1 and CDR2: MNHNY and SVGAGI (reference sequence). CDR3 size: 15 residues. Germline trimming cut 6 bases from V and 2 bases from J; bases unmatched to any gene: 7. DNA of the CDR3: TGTGCCAGCAGGAACAGGGGGCTACAAAACTATGGCTACACCTTC. Translating it yields CASRNRGLQNYGYTF.

This clonotype was seen a handful of times. This chain links TRBV4-1 with TRBJ1-4; 7 bases are shared with TRBD1. Germline CDR1 is MGHRA and CDR2 is YSYEKL. The J segment lost 11 bases and the V segment lost 0 bases, leaving 3 bases of the junction unmatched. The CDR3 has 13 amino acids. CDR3 sequence: CASSQEGGRKLFF. The CDR3 DNA sequence: TGCGCCAGCAGCCAAGAAGGGGGCCGCAAACTGTTTTTT.

This clonotype was seen many times. The rearrangement uses TRBV9 and TRBJ2-1; 9 bases line up with TRBD2. Germline CDR1 is SGDLS and CDR2 is YYNGEE. The CDR3 sequence is 19 residues long. V lost 0 bases and J lost 0; bases outside the gene matches: 10. CDR3 nucleotide sequence: TGTGCCAGCAGCGTAGCTACTAGCGGGTCCCTTGTCTCCTACAATGAGCAGTTCTTC. This gives the protein CASSVATSGSLVSYNEQFF.

This clonotype was picked up many times. V and J are TRBV6-4 and TRBJ2-1, with D maybe TRBD1 (6 bases). The germline V and J ends were trimmed by 3 bases and 0 bases, with 6 bases remaining between them. The CDR3 extends over 14 amino acids. Germline assignment: CDR1 MRHNA and CDR2 SNTAGT. CDR3: CASSEDSSYNEQFF. In DNA form, the CDR3 reads TGTGCCAGCAGTGAGGACAGCTCCTACAATGAGCAGTTCTTC.

This chain connects TRBV5-1 to TRBJ2-1; D assignment may be TRBD1 or TRBD2 (6 bases each). The CDR3 has 15 residues. V was pared by 5 bases and J by 6 bases, with 18 bases between. Germline CDR1 is SGHRS and CDR2 is YFSETQ. The CDR3 loop reads CASRSGGSGANEQFF. The CDR3, as DNA: TGCGCCAGCAGATCCGGGGGATCGGGGGCCAATGAGCAGTTCTTC. Based on the CDR3 plus reference TRBV5-1 and TRBJ2-1, the full variable domain is KAGVTQTPRYLIKTRGQQVTLSCSPISGHRSVSWYQQTPGQGLQFLFEYFSETQRNKGNFPGRFSGRQFSNSRSEMNVSTLELGDSALYLCASRSGGSGANEQFFGPGTRLTVL.